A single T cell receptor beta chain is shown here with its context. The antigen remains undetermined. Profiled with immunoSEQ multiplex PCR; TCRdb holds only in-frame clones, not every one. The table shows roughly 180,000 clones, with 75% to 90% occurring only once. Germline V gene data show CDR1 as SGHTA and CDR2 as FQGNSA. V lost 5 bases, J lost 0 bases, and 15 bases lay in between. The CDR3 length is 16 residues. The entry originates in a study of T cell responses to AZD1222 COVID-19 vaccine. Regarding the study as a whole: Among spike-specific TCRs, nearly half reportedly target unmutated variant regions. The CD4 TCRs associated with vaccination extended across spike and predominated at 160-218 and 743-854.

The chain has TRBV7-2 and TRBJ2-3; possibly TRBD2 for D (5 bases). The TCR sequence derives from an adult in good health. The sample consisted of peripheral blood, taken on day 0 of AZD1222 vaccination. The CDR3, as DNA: TGTGCCAGCAGCGCCCGGCCTCTAGCAAGCACAGATACGCAGTATTTT. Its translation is CASSARPLASTDTQYF.